Following are 26 T cell receptor beta chains from one sample sequenced in a study of blood T cell repertoires in COVID-19. Assay used: immunoSEQ multiplex PCR; TCRdb lists only in-frame clones, some missing. The sample consists of around 160,000 clones, around 87% of them appearing once. The sequenced sample consisted of peripheral blood. These receptors were obtained from an older woman with COVID-19, enrolled during active disease.

This sequence joins TRBV6-5 and TRBJ2-7; 11 bases are a match to TRBD1. This CDR3 has 14 amino acids. The trim removed 7 bases at V and 11 bases at J, leaving 13 bases unmatched. Germline V lookup: CDR1 MNHEY, CDR2 SVGAGI. The CDR3 here is CASTPGDRGARKYF. In DNA form, the CDR3 reads TGTGCCAGCACCCCCGGGGACAGGGGGGCGCGCAAGTACTTC.

In this sample, this clone turned up once. The J gene is TRBJ2-3, the V gene TRBV7-6, with 9 nucleotides matching TRBD2. The CDR3 loop spans 12 amino acids. The germline V gene encodes CDR1 SGHVS and CDR2 FNYEAQ. Here the CDR3 reads CATGTSLDTQYF. CDR3 coding DNA: TGTGCAACCGGGACTAGCCTAGATACGCAGTATTTT.

V is TRBV29-1 and J is TRBJ1-4; D is possibly TRBD1 (6 bases). The V end lost 4 bases, the J end lost 7 bases, and 13 bases lay between the germline ends. Looked up from germline, CDR1 is SQVTM and CDR2 is ANQGSEA. CDR3 size: 13 residues. The CDR3 spells CSVGQGQVEKLFF. CDR3 DNA sequence: TGCAGCGTTGGTCAGGGGCAGGTTGAAAAACTGTTTTTT.

The chain links TRBV2 to TRBJ2-1, with 7 nucleotides matching TRBD1. V trimming: 1 base; J trimming: 4 bases; junction bases outside the gene matches: 4. The germline V gene has CDR1 SNHLY and CDR2 FYNNEI. The CDR3 is made up of 15 amino acids. This chain's CDR3 is CASSEGQGVYNEQFF. Written as DNA, the CDR3 is TGTGCCAGCAGTGAAGGCCAGGGGGTATACAATGAGCAGTTCTTC. Using reference TRBV2 and TRBJ2-1 for the parts outside the CDR3, the full variable domain is EPEVTQTPSHQVTQMGQEVILRCVPISNHLYFYWYRQILGQKVEFLVSFYNNEISEKSEIFDDQFSVERPDGSNFTLKIRSTKLEDSAMYFCASSEGQGVYNEQFFGPGTRLTVL.

The chain carries TRBV5-1 and TRBJ1-2; TRBD1 agrees at 12 bases. With V trimmed by 4 bases and J by 7 bases, 8 bases remained unmatched. Germline V lookup: CDR1 SGHRS, CDR2 YFSETQ. This CDR3 has 15 amino acids. The CDR3: CASSTLGQGAGGYTF. CDR3 DNA sequence: TGCGCCAGCAGCACCCTGGGACAGGGGGCAGGTGGCTACACCTTC. Full variable domain (missing parts from reference TRBV5-1 and TRBJ1-2): KAGVTQTPRYLIKTRGQQVTLSCSPISGHRSVSWYQQTPGQGLQFLFEYFSETQRNKGNFPGRFSGRQFSNSRSEMNVSTLELGDSALYLCASSTLGQGAGGYTFGSGTRLTVV.

The V and J genes are TRBV6-1 and TRBJ2-1; the match to TRBD2 covers 12 bases. Germline loops: CDR1 MNHNS, CDR2 SASEGT. With 3 bases clipped from V and 0 bases from J, the junction kept 12 bases outside the gene matches. There are 20 residues in the CDR3. This chain's CDR3 is CASSEGLAGGLSSSYNEQFF. The CDR3 coding sequence is TGTGCCAGCAGTGAGGGGCTAGCGGGGGGGCTTTCGAGCTCCTACAATGAGCAGTTCTTC.

V and J are TRBV18 and TRBJ1-1, with 7 bases lining up with TRBD1. The germline V gene encodes CDR1 KGHSH and CDR2 LQKENI. This CDR3 is 17 amino acids long. V shed 7 bases and J 0 bases; nucleotides not matched to a gene: 14. The DNA for the CDR3 is TGTGCCAGCTACCACCAGGGGGGATTATCTTTGAACACTGAAGCTTTCTTT. It yields the protein CASYHQGGLSLNTEAFF.

The gene calls are TRBV30 and TRBJ2-1; D is possibly TRBD1 (5 bases). The CDR3 spans 14 residues. The ends were cut back, 0 bases at V and 8 bases at J, with 14 bases in the middle. The germline gives CDR1 GTSNPN, CDR2 SVGIG (reference sequence). The CDR3 protein is CAWSVLQGYDEQFF. CDR3 in DNA: TGTGCCTGGAGTGTACTTCAGGGTTACGATGAGCAGTTCTTC.

This clone appeared a few times. The chain uses TRBV15 and TRBJ1-1; 7 bases match TRBD1. The germline V gene has CDR1 LNHNV and CDR2 YYDKDF (reference sequence). The CDR3 extends over 16 amino acids. The V gene end was trimmed by 2 bases and the J gene end by 4 bases; junction bases not matched to a gene: 10. The CDR3 here is CATSRKRGGDGTEAFF. In DNA form, the CDR3 reads TGTGCCACCAGCAGAAAGAGAGGGGGCGACGGCACTGAAGCTTTCTTT.

J is TRBJ2-5 and V is TRBV5-1, with D possibly TRBD1 on 7 matching bases. The CDR3 has 14 residues. Trimming stripped 0 bases from V and 7 bases from J, with 13 bases between. Germline V gene lookup returns CDR1 SGHRS and CDR2 YFSETQ. CDR3 coding DNA: TGCGCCAGCAGCTTGGACAGACAGGGAGGGACCCAGTACTTC. It translates to CASSLDRQGGTQYF.

The V and J genes are TRBV10-3 and TRBJ1-5; tentatively, D is TRBD1 (5 bases). Trimming took off 3 bases at V and 5 bases at J, with 11 bases between the two ends. The CDR3 consists of 14 residues. CDR1 and CDR2 from the germline V gene are ENHRY and SYGVKD. The CDR3 here is CAISDRQRYQPQHF. CDR3 DNA sequence: TGTGCCATCAGTGATCGACAGCGTTATCAGCCCCAGCATTTT.

This rearrangement joins TRBV18 to TRBJ1-1, with D possibly being TRBD1 (5 bases). The CDR3 covers 13 residues. Trimming removed 5 bases at V and 1 base at J, with 8 bases between. Per the germline V gene, CDR1 is KGHSH and CDR2 is LQKENI. CDR3 in DNA: TGTGCCAGCTCAGAACAGGCGAACACTGAAGCTTTCTTT. It translates to CASSEQANTEAFF.

The chain carries TRBV4-1 and TRBJ2-7; 13 bases are a match to TRBD2. Germline trimming cut 0 bases from V and 8 bases from J; bases unmatched to any gene: 4. The germline V gene has CDR1 MGHRA and CDR2 YSYEKL. The CDR3 contains 15 residues. The CDR3: CASSQEPGLAGQQYF. CDR3 DNA: TGCGCCAGCAGCCAAGAGCCGGGACTAGCGGGGCAGCAGTACTTC.

V and J are TRBV6-2 or TRBV6-3 and TRBJ2-3; TRBD2 matches 14 bases. The CDR3 loop spans 17 amino acids. Trimming at V came to 2 bases and at J to 6 bases, leaving 7 bases not matched to a gene. The germline V gene has CDR1 MNHEY and CDR2 SVGEGT. The CDR3 is CASSYTGLAGGFDTQYF. The CDR3 nucleotides are TGTGCCAGCAGTTACACCGGACTAGCGGGGGGTTTCGATACGCAGTATTTT.

The chain joins TRBV7-7 to TRBJ1-5; D might be TRBD1 (5 bases). Germline V gene sequence: CDR1 SSHAT, CDR2 FNYEAQ (reference sequence). The CDR3 extends over 18 amino acids. V was clipped by 8 bases and J by 5 bases, with 28 bases between them. CDR3 coding DNA: TGTGCCAGCTGCTGCGGGACTGGGGTGGGGGGTAAACATCAGCCCCAGCATTTT. It encodes CASCCGTGVGGKHQPQHF.

This chain uses TRBV18 with TRBJ1-3; D might be TRBD1 (5 bases). CDR3 size: 16 residues. The germline V gene has CDR1 KGHSH and CDR2 LQKENI. V dropped 3 bases and J dropped 0 bases, with 12 bases sitting between them. The CDR3 nucleotides read TGTGCCAGCTCACCCTCGGGGGGGTACTCTGGAAACACCATATATTTT. Translation gives CASSPSGGYSGNTIYF.

The chain carries TRBV3-1 (or the pseudogene TRBV3-2) and TRBJ2-7, with D unresolved. The V gene lost 0 bases and the J gene lost 3 bases, with 18 bases spanning the gap. CDR3 length equals 17 residues. The germline gives CDR1 LGHDT, CDR2 YNNKEL (reference sequence). For the CDR3, the DNA is TGTGCCAGCAGCCAAGATAGTCGGAGCACTCGCCTCTACGAGCAGTACTTC. Translation gives CASSQDSRSTRLYEQYF.

V usage is TRBV18 and J usage is TRBJ1-1; 10 bases are shared with TRBD1. This CDR3 contains 13 residues. Per the germline V gene, CDR1 is KGHSH and CDR2 is LQKENI. V was clipped by 2 bases and J by 7 bases; unmatched bases: 1. The CDR3 sequence is CASSPRDRGEAFF. DNA of the CDR3: TGTGCCAGCTCACCAAGGGACAGGGGTGAAGCTTTCTTT.

This clone was observed once. This rearrangement joins TRBV12-2 to TRBJ1-2; no DNA check was done on the table's D call, TRBD1. TRBV12-2 is a recognized pseudogene. The CDR3 is 17 amino acids. This chain's CDR3 is CASRLARTDSRIYGYTF. CDR3 nucleotide sequence: TGTGCAAGTCGCTTAGCGCGGACAGACTCCAGGATCTATGGCTACACCTTC.

This chain uses TRBV28 with TRBJ2-3; unclear D gene. CDR3 length: 12 residues. CDR1 MDHEN and CDR2 SYDVKM come from the germline V gene. Trimming left V 6 bases short and J 6 bases short, with 10 bases between. CDR3: CASRTNLDTQYF. The DNA of the CDR3 is TGTGCCAGCAGGACAAACCTGGATACGCAGTATTTT.

This clone was observed a single time. The chain employs TRBV5-1 and TRBJ1-3; D gene uncertain. Looked up from germline, CDR1 is SGHRS and CDR2 is YFSETQ. V was pared by 4 bases and J by 0 bases, with 11 bases between. CDR3 length: 15 residues. CDR3 DNA sequence: TGCGCCAGCAGCCTTACAGCAGACTCTGGAAACACCATATATTTT. Amino acid sequence: CASSLTADSGNTIYF.

This clone was seen more than once but under ten times. The chain couples TRBV4-2 to TRBJ1-4; D not certain. Trimming shortened V by 1 base and J by 7 bases, and 7 bases separated the two germline ends. Germline V lookup: CDR1 LGHNA, CDR2 YNFKEQ. The CDR3 spans 13 residues. The CDR3 region has the DNA TGTGCCAGCAGCCAAGGGGCAGGTGAAAAACTGTTTTTT. Encoded protein: CASSQGAGEKLFF.

CDR3 amino acids: CASRAGQGFNSPLHF. The CDR3 coding sequence is TGTGCCAGCAGGGCGGGACAGGGTTTTAATTCACCCCTCCACTTT. The chain links TRBV2 to TRBJ1-6; 9 bases map to TRBD1. The CDR3 runs to 15 residues. Germline trimming cut 6 bases from V and 6 bases from J; bases unmatched to any gene: 6. Germline V CDR1 and CDR2: SNHLY, FYNNEI. The entire variable domain, with the rest obtained from reference TRBV2 and TRBJ1-6, is as follows: EPEVTQTPSHQVTQMGQEVILRCVPISNHLYFYWYRQILGQKVEFLVSFYNNEISEKSEIFDDQFSVERPDGSNFTLKIRSTKLEDSAMYFCASRAGQGFNSPLHFGNGTRLTVT.

CDR3 protein: CASSRTSPGTGVGREKLFF. In DNA, the CDR3 is TGTGCCAGCAGTCGCACAAGTCCCGGGACAGGGGTTGGTCGTGAAAAACTGTTTTTT. This chain joins TRBV6-6 and TRBJ1-4, with 10 bases that match TRBD1. Trimming took 5 bases from V and 7 from J; bases not matched to a gene: 19. Germline V gene data show CDR1 as MNHNY and CDR2 as SVGAGI (reference sequence). The CDR3 length is 19 residues.

The chain has TRBV11-2 and TRBJ2-5, with TRBD1 matching over 8 bases. J lost 5 bases, V lost 1 base, and 3 bases had no gene match. CDR1 and CDR2 from the germline V gene are SGHAT and FQNNGV. There are 14 residues in the CDR3. The CDR3 loop reads CASSLVTGGETQYF. CDR3 DNA sequence: TGTGCCAGCAGCTTAGTTACAGGGGGTGAGACCCAGTACTTC.

The V call is TRBV5-4, the J call TRBJ2-3; TRBD2 agrees at 14 bases. In germline, CDR1 is SGHNT, CDR2 YYREEE (reference sequence). V was clipped by 4 bases and J by 1 base; unmatched bases: 8. The CDR3 runs 18 residues. For the CDR3, the DNA is TGTGCCAGCAGCCAGGGACTAGCGGGGGCAGTCGGCACAGATACGCAGTATTTT. This gives the protein CASSQGLAGAVGTDTQYF.